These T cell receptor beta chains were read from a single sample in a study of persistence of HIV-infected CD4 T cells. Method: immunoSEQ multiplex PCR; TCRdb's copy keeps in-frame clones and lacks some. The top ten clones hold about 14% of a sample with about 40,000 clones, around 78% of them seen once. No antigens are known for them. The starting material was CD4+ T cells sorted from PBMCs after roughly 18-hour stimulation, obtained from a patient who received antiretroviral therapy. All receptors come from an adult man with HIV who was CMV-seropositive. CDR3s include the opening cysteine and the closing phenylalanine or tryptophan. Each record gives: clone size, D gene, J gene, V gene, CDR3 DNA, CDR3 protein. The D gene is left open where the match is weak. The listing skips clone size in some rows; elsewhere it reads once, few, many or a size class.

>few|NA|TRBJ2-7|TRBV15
TGTGCCACCAGCAGGGAAGTAGGCCCCTACGAGCAGTACTTC
CATSREVGPYEQYF
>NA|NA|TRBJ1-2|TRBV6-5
TGTGCCAGCAGCCTCGGTGGGCTGGGTAACTATGGCTACACCTTC
CASSLGGLGNYGYTF
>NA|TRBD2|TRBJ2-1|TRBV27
TGTGCCAGCAGTTTTGTAGCGGGGGCCTACGTCTTTCAATACAATGAGCAGTTCTTC
CASSFVAGAYVFQYNEQFF
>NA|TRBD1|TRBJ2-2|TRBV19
TGTGCCAGTAGTAGACAGGGGGCTGGAACCGGGGAGCTGTTTTTT
CASSRQGAGTGELFF
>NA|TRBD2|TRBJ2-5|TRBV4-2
TGTGCCAGCAGCCAAGAAGTGGGTGGACTAGAAGGAGCCCAGTACTTC
CASSQEVGGLEGAQYF
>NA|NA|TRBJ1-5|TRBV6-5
TGTGCCAGTTGGTCGGGCACTAGCAATCAGCCCCAGCATTTT
CASWSGTSNQPQHF
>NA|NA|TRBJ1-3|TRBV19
TGTGCCAGTAGTCGGCGGGAGGGAAACACCATATATTTT
CASSRREGNTIYF
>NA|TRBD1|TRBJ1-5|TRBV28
TGTGCCAGCAGTTTATCCGGGACAGGGGGTTGGATGGGTCAGCCCCAGCATTTT
CASSLSGTGGWMGQPQHF
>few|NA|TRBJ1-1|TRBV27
TGTGCCAGCAGTTTATCCTTACAGGCATCGAACACTGAAGCTTTCTTT
CASSLSLQASNTEAFF
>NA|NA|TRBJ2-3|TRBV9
TGTGCCAGCAGCCTTGCTCGCACAGATACGCAGTATTTT
CASSLARTDTQYF
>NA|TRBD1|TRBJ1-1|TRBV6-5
TGTGCCAGCATCCTTCGGACAGGGAGGAGCACTGAAGCTTTCTTT
CASILRTGRSTEAFF
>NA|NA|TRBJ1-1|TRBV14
TGTGCCAGCAGCCATGAACTGCTTAGTGAAGCTTTCTTT
CASSHELLSEAFF
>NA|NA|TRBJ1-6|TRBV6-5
TGTGCCAGCAGGACAGAAATACCCCTCCACTTT
CASRTEIPLHF
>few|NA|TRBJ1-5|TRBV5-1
TGCGCCAGCAGCTTGTCACCGGACAGCGCTAATCAGCCCCAGCATTTT
CASSLSPDSANQPQHF
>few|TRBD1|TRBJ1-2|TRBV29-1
TGCAGCGTTGTGGACAGGCTCTATGGCTACACCTTC
CSVVDRLYGYTF
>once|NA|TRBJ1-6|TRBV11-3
TGTGCCAGCAGCTTAGGGTCGTCGGGGGGTAATTCACCCCTCCACTTT
CASSLGSSGGNSPLHF
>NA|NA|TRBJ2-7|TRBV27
TGTGCCAGCAGTGACGGGAACCTGGACTACGAGCAGTACTTC
CASSDGNLDYEQYF
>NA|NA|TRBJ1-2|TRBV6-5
TGTGCCAGCAGGCAACAGGGACGGTATGGCTACACCTTC
CASRQQGRYGYTF
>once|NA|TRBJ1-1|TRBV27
TGTGCCAGCAGCCTAGCTCGGGGTAACATGAACACTGAAGCTTTCTTT
CASSLARGNMNTEAFF
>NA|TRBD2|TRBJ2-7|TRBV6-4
TGTGCCAGCAGTGTTGGGCGGGAGGGGGGCTACGAGCAGTACTTC
CASSVGREGGYEQYF
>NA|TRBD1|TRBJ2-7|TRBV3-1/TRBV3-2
TGTGCCAGCAGCCACCCTAGGACAGGGTTCTACGAGCAGTACTTC
CASSHPRTGFYEQYF
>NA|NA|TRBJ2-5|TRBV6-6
TGTGCCAGCAGTCGCCTGGGGGTGGGTCGGGAACAAGAGACCCAGTACTTC
CASSRLGVGREQETQYF
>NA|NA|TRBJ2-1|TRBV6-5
TGTGCGGCGGGTCGATCCTCCTACAATGAGCAGTTCTTC
CAAGRSSYNEQFF
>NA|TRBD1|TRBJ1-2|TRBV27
TGTGCCAGTAAGGCGACAGGGGACTATGGCTACACCTTC
CASKATGDYGYTF
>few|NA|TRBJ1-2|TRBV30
TGTGCCTGGAGTGCCCCGGACAGCTATGGCTACACCTTC
CAWSAPDSYGYTF
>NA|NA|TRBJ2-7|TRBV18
TGTGCCAGCTCACCAGGAGGGACACCTAGCTACGAGCAGTACTTC
CASSPGGTPSYEQYF
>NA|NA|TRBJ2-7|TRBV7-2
TGTGCCAGCAGCCTACTGGGGCAGCTTTCTACGGAGCAGTACTTC
CASSLLGQLSTEQYF
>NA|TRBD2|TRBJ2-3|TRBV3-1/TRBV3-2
TGTGCCAGCAGCCAAGAAGGACTAGCGGGATCTAGCACAGATACGCAGTATTTT
CASSQEGLAGSSTDTQYF
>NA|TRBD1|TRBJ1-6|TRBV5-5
TGTGCCAGCAGCATCGGGACAGGGGAATCACCCCTCCACTTT
CASSIGTGESPLHF
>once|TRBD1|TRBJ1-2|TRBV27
TGTGCCAGCAGGGGGACAGGGGGCGCACGGGGCTACACCTTC
CASRGTGGARGYTF
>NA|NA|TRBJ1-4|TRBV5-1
TGCGCCAGCAGCGCAGGAACAACTAATGAAAAACTGTTTTTT
CASSAGTTNEKLFF
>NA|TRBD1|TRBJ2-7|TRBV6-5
TGTGCCAGCAGTTATTCCCCGGACAGGGCCAACGAGCAGTACTTC
CASSYSPDRANEQYF
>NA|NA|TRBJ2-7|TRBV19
TGTGCCAGTAAGAAGCGAGACTCCTACGAGCAGTACTTC
CASKKRDSYEQYF
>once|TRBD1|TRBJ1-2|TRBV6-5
TGTGCCAGCAGTTCCTTGACAGGGGCGTATGGCTACACCTTC
CASSSLTGAYGYTF
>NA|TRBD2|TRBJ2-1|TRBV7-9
TGTGCCAGCAGCTTGACTAGCGGGAGACTTCATGAGCAGTTCTTC
CASSLTSGRLHEQFF
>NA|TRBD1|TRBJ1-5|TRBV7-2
TGTGCCAGCAGCTTCACGGGACAGGGGGGTCAGCCCCAGCATTTT
CASSFTGQGGQPQHF
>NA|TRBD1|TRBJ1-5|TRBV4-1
TGCGCCAGCAGCCAAAGACAGGGGAGACAGCCCCAGCATTTT
CASSQRQGRQPQHF
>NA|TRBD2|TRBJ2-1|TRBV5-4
TGTGCCAGCAGCCTAACCTTAGCGGGGGGTCACAATGAGCAGTTCTTC
CASSLTLAGGHNEQFF
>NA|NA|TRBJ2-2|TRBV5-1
TGCGCCAGCAGCTCTCTGGCGACCGGGGAGCTGTTTTTT
CASSSLATGELFF
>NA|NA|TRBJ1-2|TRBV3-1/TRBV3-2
TGTGCCAGCAGCCAAGAGGCCAGGTACGCAGGAGGCTACACCTTC
CASSQEARYAGGYTF
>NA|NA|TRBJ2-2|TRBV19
TGTGCCAGTACCCCCATGAGGACAGTGCCTACCGGGGAGCTGTTTTTT
CASTPMRTVPTGELFF
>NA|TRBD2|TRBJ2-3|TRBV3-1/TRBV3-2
TGTGCCAGCAGCCCTCTATTTACTAGCGGGGGCGATACGCAGTATTTT
CASSPLFTSGGDTQYF
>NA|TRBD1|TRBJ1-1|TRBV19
TGTGCCAGTAGTATTGACAGGGTTGCTTTCTTT
CASSIDRVAFF
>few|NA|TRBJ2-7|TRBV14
TGTGCCAGCAGCCCCCTGGGGACACGGATTTACTTC
CASSPLGTRIYF
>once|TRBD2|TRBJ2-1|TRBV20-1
TGCAGTGCTAGTTCGCCGGGAGGGCCGAATGAGCAGTTCTTC
CSASSPGGPNEQFF
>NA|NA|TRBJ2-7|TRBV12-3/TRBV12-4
TGTGCCAGCAGCCCGGACGGGTTCTACGAGCAGTACTTC
CASSPDGFYEQYF
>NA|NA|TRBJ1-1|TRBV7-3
TGTGCCAGCAGCTTCTCCTCGGGCTCTGAAGCTTTCTTT
CASSFSSGSEAFF
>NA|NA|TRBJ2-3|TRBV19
TGTGCCAGCCGTCTAAGCGGAGATACGCAGTATTTT
CASRLSGDTQYF
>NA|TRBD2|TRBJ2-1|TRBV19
TGTGCCAGTAGTACCCGACTAGCGGGGGGCTTATACAATGAGCAGTTCTTC
CASSTRLAGGLYNEQFF
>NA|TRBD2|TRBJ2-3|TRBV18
TGTGCCAGCTCACCGGGAGCGGGAGCCACAGATACGCAGTATTTT
CASSPGAGATDTQYF
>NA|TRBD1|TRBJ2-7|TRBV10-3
TGTGCCATCATGAGTACCGGGACAGGGGCGTCGGACGGGCAGTACTTC
CAIMSTGTGASDGQYF
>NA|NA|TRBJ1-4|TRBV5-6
TGTGCCAGCAGCCTCGAGGAGGGAAAACTGTTTTTT
CASSLEEGKLFF
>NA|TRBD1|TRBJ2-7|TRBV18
TGTGCCAGCTCACCAGGGACAGAACAATTACGGGAGCAGTACTTC
CASSPGTEQLREQYF
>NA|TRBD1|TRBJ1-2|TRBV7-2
TGTGCCAGCAGCTTAGGGGACAGGGCTAGTGGCTACACCTTC
CASSLGDRASGYTF
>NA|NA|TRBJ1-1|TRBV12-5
TGTGCTAGTGGTTTGGTAGAGACAGAGGGCACTGAAGCTTTCTTT
CASGLVETEGTEAFF
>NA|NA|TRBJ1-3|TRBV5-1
TGCGCCAGCAGCTCGCAGGGATTGGGGACTGGAAACACCATATATTTT
CASSSQGLGTGNTIYF
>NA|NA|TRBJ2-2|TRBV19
TGTGCCAGTAGTGAACAGGGTATAGTCGCCGGGGAGCTGTTTTTT
CASSEQGIVAGELFF
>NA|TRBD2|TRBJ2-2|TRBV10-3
TGTGCCATCACCGCTGGGCGGGGGGCGGGCACCGGGGAGCTGTTTTTT
CAITAGRGAGTGELFF